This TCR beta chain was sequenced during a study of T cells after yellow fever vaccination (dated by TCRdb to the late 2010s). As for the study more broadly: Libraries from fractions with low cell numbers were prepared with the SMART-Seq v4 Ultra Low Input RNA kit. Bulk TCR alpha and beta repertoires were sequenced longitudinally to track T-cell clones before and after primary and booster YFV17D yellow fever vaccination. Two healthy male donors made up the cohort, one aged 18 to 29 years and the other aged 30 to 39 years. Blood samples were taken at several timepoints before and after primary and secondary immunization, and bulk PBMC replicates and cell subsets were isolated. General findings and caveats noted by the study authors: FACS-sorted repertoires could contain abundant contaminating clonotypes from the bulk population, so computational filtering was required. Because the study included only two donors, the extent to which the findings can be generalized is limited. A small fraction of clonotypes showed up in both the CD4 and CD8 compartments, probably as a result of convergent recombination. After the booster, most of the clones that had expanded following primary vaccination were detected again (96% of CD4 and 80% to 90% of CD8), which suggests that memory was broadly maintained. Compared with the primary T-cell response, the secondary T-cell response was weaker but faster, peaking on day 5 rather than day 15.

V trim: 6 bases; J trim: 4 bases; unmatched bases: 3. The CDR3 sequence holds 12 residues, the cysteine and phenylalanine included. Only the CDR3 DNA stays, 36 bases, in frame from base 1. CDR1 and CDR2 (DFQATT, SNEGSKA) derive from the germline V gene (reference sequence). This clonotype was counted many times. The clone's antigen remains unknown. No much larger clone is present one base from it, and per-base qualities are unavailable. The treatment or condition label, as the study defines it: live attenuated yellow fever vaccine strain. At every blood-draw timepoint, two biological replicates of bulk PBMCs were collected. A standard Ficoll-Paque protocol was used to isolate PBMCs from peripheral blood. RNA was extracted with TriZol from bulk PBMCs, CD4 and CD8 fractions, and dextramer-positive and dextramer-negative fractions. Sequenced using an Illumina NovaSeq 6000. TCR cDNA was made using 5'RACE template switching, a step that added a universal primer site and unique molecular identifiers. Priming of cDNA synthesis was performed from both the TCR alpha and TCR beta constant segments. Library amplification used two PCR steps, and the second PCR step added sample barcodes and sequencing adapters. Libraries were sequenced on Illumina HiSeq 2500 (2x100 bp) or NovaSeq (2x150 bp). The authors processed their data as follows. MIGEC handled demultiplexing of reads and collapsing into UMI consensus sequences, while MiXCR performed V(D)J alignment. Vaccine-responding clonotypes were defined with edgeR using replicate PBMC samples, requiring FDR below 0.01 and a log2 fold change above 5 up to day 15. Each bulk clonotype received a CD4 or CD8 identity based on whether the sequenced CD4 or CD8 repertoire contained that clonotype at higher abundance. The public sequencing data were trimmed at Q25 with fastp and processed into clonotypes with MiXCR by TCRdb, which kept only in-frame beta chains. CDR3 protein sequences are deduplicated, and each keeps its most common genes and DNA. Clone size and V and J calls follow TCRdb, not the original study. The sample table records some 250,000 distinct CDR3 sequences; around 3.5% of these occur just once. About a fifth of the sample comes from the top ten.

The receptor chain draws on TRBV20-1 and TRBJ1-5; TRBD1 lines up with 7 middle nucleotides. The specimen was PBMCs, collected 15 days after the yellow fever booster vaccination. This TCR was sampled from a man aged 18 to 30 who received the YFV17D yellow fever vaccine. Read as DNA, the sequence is TGCAGTGCCCCACAGGGGAATCAGCCCCAGCATTTT. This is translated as CSAPQGNQPQHF.